These 16 T cell receptor beta chains were all obtained from the same sample, sequenced in a study of T-cell memory formation after mild COVID-19. TCRdb re-derived calls from the 5' RACE reads in MiXCR, one entry per CDR3 protein. The table records 95,000 to 110,000 distinct CDR3 sequences, 14% of them present only once. Sequenced: PBMCs or a T cell subset sorted from them (not recorded which). The receptors shown here come from a man aged 18 to 30 who had mild COVID-19 (a few samples of this study predate the infection). Cell type and time point are not known.

J is TRBJ2-1 and V is TRBV7-6, with 9 nucleotides matching TRBD2. This CDR3 comprises 15 residues. Germline V gene data show CDR1 as SGHVS and CDR2 as FNYEAQ. Trimming removed 5 bases from V and 3 bases from J; junction bases left unmatched: 5. The CDR3 protein is CASSRIAGDYNEQFF. In DNA, the CDR3 is TGTGCCAGCAGCCGAATAGCGGGGGACTACAATGAGCAGTTCTTC.

This clonotype was counted a few times. The V gene is TRBV29-1, the J gene TRBJ2-1; possible D gene TRBD1, 7 bases. The ends were cut back, 6 bases at V and 2 bases at J, with 14 bases in the middle. The CDR3 has 14 amino acids. The germline V gene has CDR1 SQVTM and CDR2 ANQGSEA. The CDR3 sequence: CSVNQGGPYNEQFF. CDR3 DNA sequence: TGCAGCGTGAACCAGGGGGGCCCCTACAATGAGCAGTTCTTC.

This clonotype was seen ten or more times. The V gene is TRBV4-3, the J gene TRBJ1-1, with unresolved D. Germline-derived CDR1 and CDR2 are LGHNA and YSLEER. This CDR3 comprises 14 residues. The V end lost 0 bases, the J end lost 11 bases, and 16 bases lay between the germline ends. CDR3 nucleotide sequence: TGCGCCAGCAGCCAAGATTCGACCTCCGGTCGGGCTTTCTTT. It specifies CASSQDSTSGRAFF.

V usage is TRBV18 and J usage is TRBJ2-1; 11 nucleotides match TRBD2. The CDR3 extends over 16 amino acids. V was clipped by 3 bases and J by 3 bases; unmatched bases: 4. The germline V gene has CDR1 KGHSH and CDR2 LQKENI. The DNA of the CDR3 is TGTGCCAGCTCACCCTCCACTAGCGGGGGCTACAATGAGCAGTTCTTC. This sequence encodes CASSPSTSGGYNEQFF.

This clonotype was detected only a few times. This chain uses TRBV15 with TRBJ1-2; a possible D gene is TRBD1 (6 bases). V lost 7 bases, J lost 3 bases, and 18 bases lay in between. Germline-derived CDR1 and CDR2 are LNHNV and YYDKDF (reference sequence). The CDR3 has 15 amino acids. The CDR3 protein is CATTRIRQVDYGYTF. CDR3 coding DNA: TGTGCCACCACCCGGATTCGACAGGTCGACTATGGCTACACCTTC.

The chain couples TRBV7-2 to TRBJ2-1; perhaps D is TRBD1 or TRBD2 (6 bases each). The V end was cut by 5 bases, the J end by 3 bases, with 17 bases between. The CDR3 is 16 amino acids. The V gene's germline CDR1 is SGHTA and CDR2 FQGNSA. The CDR3 region is CASSPGLGGRYNEQFF. As DNA, the CDR3 is TGTGCCAGCAGCCCCGGGTTGGGGGGCCGCTACAATGAGCAGTTCTTC. Based on the CDR3 plus reference TRBV7-2 and TRBJ2-1, the full variable domain is GAGVSQSPSNKVTEKGKDVELRCDPISGHTALYWYRQSLGQGLEFLIYFQGNSAPDKSGLPSDRFSAERTGGSVSTLTIQRTQQEDSAVYLCASSPGLGGRYNEQFFGPGTRLTVL.

This clonotype was found a few times. J is TRBJ2-4 and V is TRBV5-1, with 11 positions matching TRBD1. CDR1 is SGHRS, CDR2 YFSETQ, per germline. This CDR3 has 14 amino acids. Losses at the gene ends were 5 bases for V and 8 bases for J; bases not matched to a gene: 6. The CDR3 is CASSGGQGADIQYF. The CDR3 region has the DNA TGCGCCAGCAGTGGCGGACAGGGGGCGGACATTCAGTACTTC.

This clonotype has a handful of counts. This sequence joins TRBV7-8 and TRBJ2-5, with TRBD1 identical over 8 bases. This CDR3 is built from 15 residues. Per the germline V gene, CDR1 is SGHVS and CDR2 is FQNEAQ. With V trimmed by 0 bases and J by 4 bases, 4 bases remained unmatched. CDR3: CASSLAPGQGETQYF. In nucleotides, the CDR3 is TGTGCCAGCAGCTTAGCGCCCGGACAGGGAGAGACCCAGTACTTC.

This chain joins TRBV12-3 or TRBV12-4 and TRBJ2-7; D perhaps matches TRBD1 (6 bases). This CDR3 is 13 amino acids long. The germline V and J ends were trimmed by 8 bases and 6 bases, with 17 bases remaining between them. CDR3 protein: CASQEGVLGEQYF. The DNA for the CDR3 is TGTGCCAGCCAAGAGGGGGTATTGGGCGAGCAGTACTTC.

This clonotype was seen many times. CDR3 in DNA: TGTGCCAGCAGCCCATGGACAGGGACGATGAACTATGGCTACACCTTC. Translated: CASSPWTGTMNYGYTF. The chain employs TRBV9 and TRBJ1-2, with 8 bases identical to TRBD1. Germline lookup yields CDR1 SGDLS and CDR2 YYNGEE. The CDR3 sequence is 16 residues long. V lost 4 bases to trimming and J lost 2 bases; unmatched junction nucleotides: 10. Together with reference TRBV9 and TRBJ1-2, the CDR3 gives the full variable domain: DSGVTQTPKHLITATGQRVTLRCSPRSGDLSVYWYQQSLDQGLQFLIQYYNGEERAKGNILERFSAQQFPDLHSELNLSSLELGDSALYFCASSPWTGTMNYGYTFGSGTRLTVV.

The J gene is TRBJ2-3, the V gene TRBV7-3; D perhaps matches TRBD1 (5 bases). CDR1 and CDR2 from the germline V gene are SGHTA and FQGTGA. V was shortened by 4 bases and J by 4 bases, with 15 bases between the two germline ends. CDR3 length equals 15 residues. The CDR3 bases are TGTGCCAGCAGCTCAGTAAAAGCAGGGCCAGATACGCAGTATTTT. It codes for CASSSVKAGPDTQYF.

V gene TRBV7-9 combines with J gene TRBJ1-3, with D unresolved. CDR1 and CDR2 from the germline V gene are SEHNR and FQNEAQ (reference sequence). CDR3 size: 14 residues. Trimming left V 0 bases short and J 4 bases short, with 7 bases between. CDR3 in amino acids: CASSLAYGGNTIYF. The CDR3 nucleotides are TGTGCCAGCAGCTTAGCGTACGGCGGAAACACCATATATTTT.

The V call is TRBV30, the J call TRBJ2-7; D unresolved. Per the germline V gene, CDR1 is GTSNPN and CDR2 is SVGIG (reference sequence). The CDR3 has 12 amino acids. The V and J ends lost 2 bases and 0 bases respectively, with 5 bases between them. The CDR3 DNA follows: TGTGCCTGGAGTCCAGACTCCTACGAGCAGTACTTC. Amino acids: CAWSPDSYEQYF.

This clonotype turned up a few times. The V call is TRBV7-9, the J call TRBJ2-7; D unclear. Trimming took off 3 bases at V and 4 bases at J, with 10 bases between the two ends. This CDR3 region has 13 residues. CDR1 is SEHNR, CDR2 FQNEAQ, per germline (reference sequence). This chain's CDR3 is CASSFSKAYEQYF. CDR3 DNA sequence: TGTGCCAGCAGCTTCTCCAAAGCTTACGAGCAGTACTTC. Using reference TRBV7-9 and TRBJ2-7 for the parts outside the CDR3, the full variable domain is DTGVSQNPRHKITKRGQNVTFRCDPISEHNRLYWYRQTLGQGPEFLTYFQNEAQLEKSRLLSDRFSAERPKGSFSTLEIQRTEQGDSAMYLCASSFSKAYEQYFGPGTRLTVT.

The chain carries TRBV6-2 or TRBV6-3 and TRBJ2-1, with TRBD2 as a possible D gene (6 bases). The germline CDR1 and CDR2 sequences are MNHEY and SVGEGT. V lost 5 bases and J 9 bases, leaving 14 bases between the germline ends. The CDR3 extends over 13 amino acids. The DNA of the CDR3 is TGTGCCAGCAGTCGAGCGGGCGCGCTTGAGCAGTTCTTC. Encoded protein: CASSRAGALEQFF.

For this clonotype: Sequence at one end of the junction differs from germline and may be a read error. The V gene is TRBV7-9, the J gene TRBJ2-7; no firm D call. The CDR3 is 11 amino acids. Germline CDR1 reads SEHNR; CDR2 reads FQNEAQ (reference sequence). The CDR3 loop is CASSLGSLKNF. CDR3 DNA: TGTGCCAGCAGCTTAGGTTCGCTGAAGAATTTC.